The 10 T cell receptor beta chains below come from one sample, sequenced in a study of blood T cell repertoires in COVID-19. Assay used: immunoSEQ multiplex PCR; TCRdb lists only in-frame clones, some missing. The sample lists some 530,000 clones, 70% to 90% occurring once. Input material: peripheral blood. Receptors originate from a human donor in a cohort sampled during active COVID-19.

This clone was picked up one time. The chain combines TRBV30 with TRBJ1-2, with TRBD1 matching over 7 bases. J was trimmed by 3 bases and V by 3 bases; bases with no gene match: 4. The CDR3 has 13 residues. Germline loops: CDR1 GTSNPN, CDR2 SVGIG (reference sequence). CDR3 region: CAWSLTGDYGYTF. Written as DNA, the CDR3 is TGTGCCTGGAGCCTCACAGGGGACTATGGCTACACCTTC.

This chain joins TRBV9 and TRBJ2-7; no firm D call. The CDR3 is made up of 14 amino acids. Germline-derived CDR1 and CDR2 are SGDLS and YYNGEE. V was trimmed by 3 bases and J by 1 base, leaving 11 bases between them. DNA for the CDR3: TGTGCCAGCAGCGAGGCTGGAGTATCCTACGAGCAGTACTTC. This gives the protein CASSEAGVSYEQYF.

V and J are TRBV11-3 and TRBJ2-7; the match to TRBD1 covers 8 bases. The trim removed 5 bases at V and 3 bases at J, leaving 9 bases unmatched. Germline CDR1 reads SGHNT; CDR2 reads YENEEA. CDR3 length equals 15 residues. The CDR3 DNA reads as TGTGCCAGCAGCCTCGGGACAGGTCACTACTACGAGCAGTACTTC. Encoded protein: CASSLGTGHYYEQYF.

The chain is built from TRBV24-1 and TRBJ1-5; D remains unclear. Deletions cut 12 bases from V and 2 bases from J, with 13 bases between. The germline CDR1 and CDR2 sequences are KGHDR and SFDVKD. The CDR3 runs 13 residues. This CDR3 reads CAVSLSGNQPQHF. The CDR3 nucleotides are TGTGCCGTATCATTGTCAGGCAATCAGCCCCAGCATTTT.

This clone was detected many times. The rearrangement links TRBV30 to TRBJ2-2; perhaps TRBD2 as D (5 bases). The CDR3 totals 14 residues. Germline lookup yields CDR1 GTSNPN and CDR2 SVGIG (reference sequence). V was pared by 1 base and J by 5 bases, with 11 bases between. The CDR3 region is CAWSGTRGTGELFF. The CDR3 nucleotides are TGTGCCTGGAGTGGGACTCGTGGGACCGGGGAGCTGTTTTTT.

This clone has only one observation. The genes are TRBV23-1 and TRBJ2-3; D not certain. TRBV23-1 counts as an open reading frame of uncertain function. Trimming left V 0 bases short and J 7 bases short, with 8 bases between. The CDR3 runs 13 residues. The CDR3 DNA follows: TGCGCCAGCAGTCAATCGGAGCGAAATACGCAGTATTTT. Translating it yields CASSQSERNTQYF.

The rearrangement links TRBV11-2 to TRBJ2-1; 7 bases line up with TRBD2. CDR3 length: 15 amino acids. CDR1 and CDR2 (germline): SGHAT, FQNNGV. V lost 4 bases to trimming and J lost 4 bases; unmatched junction nucleotides: 7. CDR3 coding DNA: TGTGCCAGCAGCTCTCAACCCGGGGGGTACAATGAGCAGTTCTTC. Amino acids: CASSSQPGGYNEQFF.

This chain joins TRBV28 and TRBJ1-1, with D possibly being TRBD1 (5 bases). This CDR3 spans 15 amino acids. V lost 7 bases to trimming and J lost 1 base, with 16 bases between them. The germline CDR1 and CDR2 sequences are MDHEN and SYDVKM. In DNA form, the CDR3 reads TGTGCCAGCATCATCGGGGGGGGATCGAACACTGAAGCTTTCTTT. Translating it yields CASIIGGGSNTEAFF.

The chain carries TRBV19 and TRBJ1-2; 9 nucleotides line up with TRBD1. CDR1 LNHDA and CDR2 SQIVND come from the germline V gene (reference sequence). J was trimmed by 6 bases and V by 10 bases; bases with no gene match: 3. This CDR3 comprises 11 residues. CDR3 protein: CATRTGDGYTF. The CDR3 nucleotides are TGTGCCACCCGGACAGGGGATGGCTACACCTTC.

The CDR3 loop reads CASSLAFGEGSYEQYF. The CDR3 DNA reads TGCGCCAGCAGCCTCGCGTTCGGGGAGGGATCCTACGAGCAGTACTTC. The chain carries TRBV4-3 and TRBJ2-7, with TRBD2 matching 7 bases. The junction had 10 bases not matched to a gene; V was cut back by 4 bases and J by 1 base. The CDR3 runs to 16 residues. The germline V gene encodes CDR1 LGHNA and CDR2 YSLEER.